This T cell receptor (beta chain) derives from a study of T-cell memory formation after mild COVID-19. Regarding the study as a whole: Whether second-wave clones peaking at day 37 were SARS-CoV-2 specific went unconfirmed. Largely, contracting CD4+ clones fell within CM and EM, and contracting CD8+ clones within EMRA.

Using its own MiXCR run on the 5' RACE reads, TCRdb lists one record per CDR3 protein. Of hundreds of thousands of distinct CDR3 sequences listed, 20% to 30% are singletons. This clonotype has only one observation. Its antigen is currently unknown. The CDR3 has 13 residues. CDR1 is LGHDT and CDR2 is YNNKEL in the germline V gene (reference sequence). Trimming took 0 bases from V and 4 from J, leaving 5 bases between them. The rearrangement joins TRBV3-1 to TRBJ2-3; D remains ambiguous. The receptor's source is an adult woman who had mild COVID-19 (a few samples of this study predate the infection). Cell type and time point are not known. The sample comprised PBMCs or a T cell subset sorted from them (not recorded which). In DNA, the CDR3 is TGTGCCAGCAGCCAAGACGACCCAGATACGCAGTATTTT. Translating gives CASSQDDPDTQYF.